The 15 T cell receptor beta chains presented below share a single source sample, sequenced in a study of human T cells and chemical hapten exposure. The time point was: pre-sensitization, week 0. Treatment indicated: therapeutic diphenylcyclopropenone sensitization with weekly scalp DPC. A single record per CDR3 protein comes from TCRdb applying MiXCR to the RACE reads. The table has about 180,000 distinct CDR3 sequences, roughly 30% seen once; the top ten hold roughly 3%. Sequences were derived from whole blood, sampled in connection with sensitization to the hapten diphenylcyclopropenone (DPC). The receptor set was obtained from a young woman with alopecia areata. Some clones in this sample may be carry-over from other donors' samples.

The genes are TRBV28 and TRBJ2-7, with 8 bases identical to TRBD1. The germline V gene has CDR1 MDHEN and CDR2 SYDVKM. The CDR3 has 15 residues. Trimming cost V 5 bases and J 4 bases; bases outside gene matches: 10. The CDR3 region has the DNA TGTGCCAGCAGTACCCCGGACAGGGACCTATACGAGCAGTACTTC. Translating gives CASSTPDRDLYEQYF.

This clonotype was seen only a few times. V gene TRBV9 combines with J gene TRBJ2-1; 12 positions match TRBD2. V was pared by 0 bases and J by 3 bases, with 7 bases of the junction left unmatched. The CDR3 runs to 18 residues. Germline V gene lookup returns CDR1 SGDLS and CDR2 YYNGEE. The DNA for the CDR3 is TGTGCCAGCAGCGTAGGGCCTAGCGGGAGGGGGGTCTACAATGAGCAGTTCTTC. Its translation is CASSVGPSGRGVYNEQFF.

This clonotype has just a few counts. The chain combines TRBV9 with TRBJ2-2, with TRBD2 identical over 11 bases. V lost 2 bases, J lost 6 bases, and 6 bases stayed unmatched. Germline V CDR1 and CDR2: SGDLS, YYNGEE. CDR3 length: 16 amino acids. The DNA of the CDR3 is TGTGCCAGCAGCGTTGATAGCGGGAGGGCCCCCGGGGAGCTGTTTTTT. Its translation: CASSVDSGRAPGELFF.

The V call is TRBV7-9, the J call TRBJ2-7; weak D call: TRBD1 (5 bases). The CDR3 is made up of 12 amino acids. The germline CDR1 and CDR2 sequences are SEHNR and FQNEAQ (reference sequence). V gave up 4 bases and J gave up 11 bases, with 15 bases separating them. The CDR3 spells CASSSDSLLEYF. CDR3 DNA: TGTGCCAGCAGCTCCGACAGTCTACTGGAGTACTTC.

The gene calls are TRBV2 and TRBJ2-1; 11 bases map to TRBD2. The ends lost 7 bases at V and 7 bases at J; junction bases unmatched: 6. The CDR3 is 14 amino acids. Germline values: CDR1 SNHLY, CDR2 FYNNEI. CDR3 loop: CASTRTSGFNEQFF. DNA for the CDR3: TGTGCCAGCACCCGGACTAGCGGGTTTAATGAGCAGTTCTTC.

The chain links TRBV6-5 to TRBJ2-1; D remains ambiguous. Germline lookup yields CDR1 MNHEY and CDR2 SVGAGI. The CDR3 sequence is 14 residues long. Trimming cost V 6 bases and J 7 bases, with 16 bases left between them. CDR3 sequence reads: CASSHLGVGNEQFF. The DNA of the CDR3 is TGTGCCAGCAGCCATCTGGGCGTTGGGAATGAGCAGTTCTTC.

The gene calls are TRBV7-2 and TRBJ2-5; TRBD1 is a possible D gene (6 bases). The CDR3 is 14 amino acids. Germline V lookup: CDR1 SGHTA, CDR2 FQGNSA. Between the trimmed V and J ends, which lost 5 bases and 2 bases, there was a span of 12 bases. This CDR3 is CASSQQRGQETQYF. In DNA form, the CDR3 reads TGTGCCAGCAGCCAACAGAGGGGGCAAGAGACCCAGTACTTC.

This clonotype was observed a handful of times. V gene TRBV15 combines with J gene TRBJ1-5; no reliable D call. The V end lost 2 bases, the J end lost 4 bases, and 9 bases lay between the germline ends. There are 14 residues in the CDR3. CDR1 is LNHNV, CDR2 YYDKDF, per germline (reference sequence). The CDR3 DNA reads TGTGCCACCAGCAGAAGCTCGGGGAATCAGCCCCAGCATTTT. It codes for CATSRSSGNQPQHF.

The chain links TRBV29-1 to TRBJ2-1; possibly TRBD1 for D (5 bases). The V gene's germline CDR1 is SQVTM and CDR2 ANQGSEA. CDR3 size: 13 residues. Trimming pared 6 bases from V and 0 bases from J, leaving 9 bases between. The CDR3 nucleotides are TGCAGCGTGACAGTGCACTCCTACAATGAGCAGTTCTTC. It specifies CSVTVHSYNEQFF.

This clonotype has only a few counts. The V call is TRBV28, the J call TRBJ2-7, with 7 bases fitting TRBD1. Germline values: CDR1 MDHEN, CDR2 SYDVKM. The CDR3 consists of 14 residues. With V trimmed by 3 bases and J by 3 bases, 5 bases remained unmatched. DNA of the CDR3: TGTGCCAGCAGTTTCTCGACAGGGATCTACGAGCAGTACTTC. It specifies CASSFSTGIYEQYF.

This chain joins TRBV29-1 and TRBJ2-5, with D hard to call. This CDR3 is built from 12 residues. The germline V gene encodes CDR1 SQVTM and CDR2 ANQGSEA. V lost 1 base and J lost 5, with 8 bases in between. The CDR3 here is CSVEGEGETQYF. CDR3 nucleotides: TGCAGCGTTGAAGGCGAAGGGGAGACCCAGTACTTC.

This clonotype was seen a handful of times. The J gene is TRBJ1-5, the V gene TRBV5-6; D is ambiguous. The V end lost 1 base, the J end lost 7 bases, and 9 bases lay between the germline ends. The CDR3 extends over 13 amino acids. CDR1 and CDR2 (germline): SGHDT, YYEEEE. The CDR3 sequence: CASSLYQIQPQHF. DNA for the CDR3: TGTGCCAGCAGCTTGTACCAGATCCAGCCCCAGCATTTT.

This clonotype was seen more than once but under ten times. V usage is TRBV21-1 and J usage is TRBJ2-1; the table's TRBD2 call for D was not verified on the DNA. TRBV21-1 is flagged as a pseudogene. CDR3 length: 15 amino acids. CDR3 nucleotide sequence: TGTGCCAGCACCAGGACTAGCGGGATGAACAATGAGCAGTTCTTC. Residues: CASTRTSGMNNEQFF.

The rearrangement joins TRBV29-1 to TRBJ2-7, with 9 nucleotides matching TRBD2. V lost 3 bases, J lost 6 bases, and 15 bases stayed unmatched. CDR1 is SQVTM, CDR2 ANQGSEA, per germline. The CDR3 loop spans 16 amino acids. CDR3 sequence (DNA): TGCAGCGTTGAGAAAGTCGAGGGGGGACTAGCTGCCGAGCAGTACTTC. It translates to CSVEKVEGGLAAEQYF.

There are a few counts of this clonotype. CDR3 residues: CASSEWTGGGEKLFF. CDR3 DNA sequence: TGTGCCAGCAGTGAATGGACAGGGGGCGGTGAAAAACTGTTTTTT. The gene calls are TRBV25-1 and TRBJ1-4, with 11 bases that match TRBD1. The CDR3 contains 15 residues. In germline, CDR1 is MGHDK, CDR2 SYGVNS. With 1 base clipped from V and 7 bases from J, the junction kept 2 bases outside the gene matches.